This entry lists 5 T cell receptor beta chains sequenced from one sample in a study of blood T cell repertoires in COVID-19 (dated by TCRdb to 2018 to 2020). The library was generated by the immunoSEQ multiplex PCR assay. The clones in this table, taken by TCRdb from immuneACCESS, are in-frame only. Not every clone is retained; where verified, under half of the shortfall comes from an unresolved V gene, and the cause of the rest is unknown. This sample has about 200,000 clones in its table, and more than 60% of those were observed once. Of the sample, roughly 14% is held by the ten largest clones. Sequenced material: peripheral blood. Receptors originate from a man aged 50 to 60 who had recovered from COVID-19.

This chain connects TRBV30 to TRBJ1-4; 7 nucleotides align to TRBD1. Per germline, CDR1 GTSNPN and CDR2 SVGIG (reference sequence). This CDR3 has 14 residues. V lost 5 bases to trimming and J lost 6 bases; unmatched junction nucleotides: 9. CDR3 in amino acids: CAWALGQHHEKLFF. The CDR3 nucleotides read TGTGCCTGGGCCCTGGGACAGCATCATGAAAAACTGTTTTTT.

The rearrangement joins TRBV19 to TRBJ2-3; TRBD2 might be the D (5 bases). The CDR3 loop spans 15 amino acids. The germline V gene encodes CDR1 LNHDA and CDR2 SQIVND (reference sequence). Trimming took off 1 base at V and 4 bases at J, with 12 bases between the two ends. The chain's CDR3 is CASSIAGIGADTQYF. In DNA, the CDR3 is TGTGCCAGTAGTATAGCCGGGATAGGAGCAGATACGCAGTATTTT. The complete variable domain, with remaining parts taken from reference TRBV19 and TRBJ2-3, reads DGGITQSPKYLFRKEGQNVTLSCEQNLNHDAMYWYRQDPGQGLRLIYYSQIVNDFQKGDIAEGYSVSREKKESFPLTVTSAQKNPTAFYLCASSIAGIGADTQYFGPGTRLTVL.

This chain joins TRBV9 and TRBJ2-3; 7 bases are a match to TRBD1. Germline CDR1 reads SGDLS; CDR2 reads YYNGEE. V was clipped by 4 bases and J by 3 bases; unmatched bases: 5. The CDR3 is 14 amino acids. The DNA of the CDR3 is TGTGCCAGCAGCACAAGGACAGGTACAGATACGCAGTATTTT. It encodes CASSTRTGTDTQYF.

V gene TRBV6-2 or TRBV6-3 combines with J gene TRBJ2-6, with D hard to call. The CDR3 sequence is 15 residues long. V lost 4 bases and J 2 bases, leaving 9 bases between the germline ends. CDR1 and CDR2 from the germline V gene are MNHEY and SVGEGT. The CDR3 bases are TGTGCCAGCAGTTTTGCTGCGGCTGGGGCCAACGTCCTGACTTTC. Amino acids: CASSFAAAGANVLTF.

This chain links TRBV3-1 (or the pseudogene TRBV3-2) with TRBJ2-5, with no clear D. The CDR3 runs 14 residues. V lost 1 base to trimming and J lost 4 bases, with 10 bases between them. Germline V lookup: CDR1 LGHDT, CDR2 YNNKEL (reference sequence). The CDR3 loop is CASSQVSGGETQYF. CDR3 in DNA: TGTGCCAGCAGCCAAGTATCCGGTGGAGAGACCCAGTACTTC.